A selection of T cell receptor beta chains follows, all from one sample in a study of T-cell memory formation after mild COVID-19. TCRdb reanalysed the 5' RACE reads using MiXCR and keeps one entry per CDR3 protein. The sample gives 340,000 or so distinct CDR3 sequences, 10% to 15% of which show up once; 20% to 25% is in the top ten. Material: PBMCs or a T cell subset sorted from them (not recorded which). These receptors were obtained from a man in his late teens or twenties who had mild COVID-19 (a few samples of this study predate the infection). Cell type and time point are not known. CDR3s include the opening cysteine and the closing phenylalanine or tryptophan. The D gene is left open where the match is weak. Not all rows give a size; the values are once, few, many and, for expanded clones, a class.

DNA: TGTGCCAGCAGTTTCACGGGACTAGTAGGCGAGCAGTACTTC; CDR3: CASSFTGLVGEQYF; V: TRBV12-3/TRBV12-4; size: -; D: TRBD2; J: TRBJ2-7
DNA: TGCAGTGCTAGAGCCGCGGGGTCCTATGGCTACACCTTC; CDR3: CSARAAGSYGYTF; V: TRBV20-1; size: -; D: -; J: TRBJ1-2
DNA: TGTGCCAGCAGTGATCGACTAGCGGGGGGTGAGACCCAGTACTTC; CDR3: CASSDRLAGGETQYF; V: TRBV2; size: few; D: TRBD2; J: TRBJ2-5
DNA: TGCAGTGCTAGTCCTCTAGCGGGGGAGCTGTTTTTT; CDR3: CSASPLAGELFF; V: TRBV20-1; size: -; D: -; J: TRBJ2-2
DNA: TGTGCCAGCACCGCCGGAGCCAAAAACATTCAGTACTTC; CDR3: CASTAGAKNIQYF; V: TRBV28; size: -; D: -; J: TRBJ2-4
DNA: TGTGCCAGCAGCCATCGGGATAGCGGCCGCAAGGGGACCCAGTACTTC; CDR3: CASSHRDSGRKGTQYF; V: TRBV7-8; size: -; D: -; J: TRBJ2-5
DNA: TGTGCCAGCAGTTTAGGGCAGGGATTGACACATTTT; CDR3: CASSLGQGLTHF; V: TRBV12-3/TRBV12-4; size: many; D: -; J: TRBJ2-3
DNA: TGCGCCAGCAGCCCTTCCCCAGGGTCTGGCAATGAGCAGTTCTTC; CDR3: CASSPSPGSGNEQFF; V: TRBV5-1; size: -; D: -; J: TRBJ2-1
DNA: TGTGCCTGGAGTGCACCGGGAGGGCACAATCAGCCCCAGCATTTT; CDR3: CAWSAPGGHNQPQHF; V: TRBV30; size: -; D: -; J: TRBJ1-5
DNA: TGTGCCAGCAGCTTAGTATTGGGGGGCTATGGGGCCAACGTCCTGACTTTC; CDR3: CASSLVLGGYGANVLTF; V: TRBV7-2; size: -; D: -; J: TRBJ2-6
DNA: TGTGCCAGTACTCCACAAAGGGCTCGGAACTATGGCTACACCTTC; CDR3: CASTPQRARNYGYTF; V: TRBV19; size: -; D: -; J: TRBJ1-2
DNA: TGTGCCAGCAGTTATCAGGGGGCCAATCAGCCCCAGCATTTT; CDR3: CASSYQGANQPQHF; V: TRBV6-2/TRBV6-3; size: -; D: TRBD1; J: TRBJ1-5
DNA: TGTGCCAGCAGTTACGGGCAGGGAGTGGAGCAGTACTTC; CDR3: CASSYGQGVEQYF; V: TRBV6-6; size: few; D: -; J: TRBJ2-7
DNA: TGCGCCAGCAGCTTGGTGGGCAAATCGACCCGAGACACCGGGGAGCTGTTTTTT; CDR3: CASSLVGKSTRDTGELFF; V: TRBV5-1; size: -; D: -; J: TRBJ2-2
DNA: TGTGCCAGCAGGTCAGGGACGGATTCACCCCTCCACTTT; CDR3: CASRSGTDSPLHF; V: TRBV27; size: few; D: -; J: TRBJ1-6
DNA: TGTGCCAGCAGTCCCGACCCTACAGGGGATGGCTACACCTTC; CDR3: CASSPDPTGDGYTF; V: TRBV6-5; size: -; D: TRBD1; J: TRBJ1-2